These T cell receptor beta chains were read from a single sample in a study of T cell clones after liver transplantation. Assay: immunoSEQ multiplex PCR; the TCRdb copy retains only in-frame clones and omits some. The sample gives about 76,000 clones, over 80% of which show up once; about 2.5% is in the top ten. Here the sequenced sample was CD4+ T cells from blood, taken at the 22-month timepoint. Receptors originate from a human patient who received a liver transplant. Some T cells may have originated in the graft donor. CDR3s include the opening cysteine and the closing phenylalanine or tryptophan. The D gene is left open where the match is weak. Size is stated for part of the rows, as once, few or many counts, or as a class when the clone is expanded.

j_call,v_call,clone_size,d_call,cdr3_nt,cdr3_aa
TRBJ1-3,TRBV7-2,.,.,TGTGCCAGCAGCTTAGCCAGGGACTCTGGAAACACCATATATTTT,CASSLARDSGNTIYF
TRBJ2-3,TRBV4-1,.,.,TGCGCCAGCAGCCCCCTAGATTATTCAGATACGCAGTATTTT,CASSPLDYSDTQYF
TRBJ2-3,TRBV18,.,.,TGTGCCAGCTCACCATTGGGGGACAGCACAGATACGCAGTATTTT,CASSPLGDSTDTQYF
TRBJ2-5,TRBV6-6,.,.,TGTGCCAGCAGTTACTCGGGGGGCCAAGAGACCCAGTACTTC,CASSYSGGQETQYF
TRBJ1-3,TRBV18,.,.,TGTGCCAGCTCACCACAATTGGGGGCGGGAAACACCATATATTTT,CASSPQLGAGNTIYF
TRBJ1-1,TRBV6-5,.,.,TGTGCCAGCCAAAGCTCGAACACTGAAGCTTTCTTT,CASQSSNTEAFF
TRBJ2-7,TRBV11-1,.,TRBD2,TGTGCCAGCAGCGTCGACGGGACTAGCGGGAGTAAGCAGTACTTC,CASSVDGTSGSKQYF
TRBJ2-3,TRBV4-2,.,.,TGTGCCAGCAGCCATCTGGGGGCGAGGAGAAATGAAGATACGCAGTATTTT,CASSHLGARRNEDTQYF
TRBJ2-7,TRBV4-1,once,TRBD2,TGCGCCAGCAGCCAAGATCGACTAGCGGGGCTACCCTACGAGCAGTACTTC,CASSQDRLAGLPYEQYF
TRBJ2-2,TRBV10-1,.,.,TGCGGGATCGTCGCAGGGACCGGGGAGCTGTTTTTT,CGIVAGTGELFF
TRBJ2-2,TRBV18,few,.,TGTGCCAGCTCACCACTAGCCGGGGAGCTGTTTTTT,CASSPLAGELFF
TRBJ1-1,TRBV11-2,.,TRBD1,TGTGCCAGCAGCCTATATACAGGGGTGAACACTGAAGCTTTCTTT,CASSLYTGVNTEAFF
TRBJ1-1,TRBV10-1,.,.,TGCGCCAGCAGCCTAAAAGGGAGTGCTTTCTTT,CASSLKGSAFF
TRBJ1-5,TRBV12-5,.,TRBD1,TGTGCTAGTGGACGGGACAGGAACAATCAGCCCCAGCATTTT,CASGRDRNNQPQHF
TRBJ1-2,TRBV4-1,.,TRBD1,TGCGCCAGCAGCCACCGCGGACAGGGGAGGAGATATATCTACACCTTC,CASSHRGQGRRYIYTF
TRBJ1-1,TRBV6-4,.,TRBD1,TGTGCCAGCAGTCCTGACAGGGTAAACACTGAAGCTTTCTTT,CASSPDRVNTEAFF
TRBJ1-1,TRBV7-3,.,TRBD1,TGTGCCAGCAGCCCCCAGGGGGGAGTGAACACTGAAGCTTTCTTT,CASSPQGGVNTEAFF
TRBJ2-4,TRBV5-1,.,TRBD1,TGCGCCAGCAGCCAGGGACAGAAAAACATTCAGTACTTC,CASSQGQKNIQYF
TRBJ2-3,TRBV27,.,TRBD1,TGTGCCAGCGGGCCCAGGACAGGGCAAGCAGATACGCAGTATTTT,CASGPRTGQADTQYF
TRBJ1-2,TRBV29-1,.,TRBD1,TGCAGCGTTGAATCGAACAGGGGGCTCGGCTACACCTTC,CSVESNRGLGYTF
TRBJ2-3,TRBV19,.,TRBD1,TGTGCCAGTAGTTTGGGGGACAGGGATGTGGATACGCAGTATTTT,CASSLGDRDVDTQYF
TRBJ2-7,TRBV6-5,.,.,TGTGCCAGCTCATATACAGGGTCCGAGCAGTACTTC,CASSYTGSEQYF
TRBJ2-7,TRBV5-4,once,TRBD2,TGTGCCAGCAGCAAAGGGACTAGCCCCTACGAGCAGTACTTC,CASSKGTSPYEQYF
TRBJ2-6,TRBV5-1,.,.,TGCGCCAGCAGCTTGGATGGGACTGGGGCCAACGTCCTGACTTTC,CASSLDGTGANVLTF
TRBJ1-1,TRBV7-2,.,.,TGTGCCAGCAGCGCGGGACCGGGGAACACTGAAGCTTTCTTT,CASSAGPGNTEAFF
TRBJ1-1,TRBV6-5,.,.,TGTGCCAGCAGCCGTCCCCGTGTAGGGGGCACTGAAGCTTTCTTT,CASSRPRVGGTEAFF
TRBJ2-2,TRBV7-9,.,.,TGTGCCAGCAGTCTCAGGAGCACCGGGGAGCTGTTTTTT,CASSLRSTGELFF
TRBJ1-1,TRBV6-5,.,TRBD1,TGTGCCAGCAGGCCCGCCGGGACAGGGGGCACTGAAGCTTTCTTT,CASRPAGTGGTEAFF
TRBJ1-3,TRBV5-6,few,.,TGTGCCAGCAGCTTGGGTGGAAACACCATATATTTT,CASSLGGNTIYF
TRBJ1-5,TRBV6-5,.,.,TGTGCCAGCCGACAAAATAGCAATCAGCCCCAGCATTTT,CASRQNSNQPQHF